This T cell receptor beta chain was recovered during a study of cytomegalovirus exposure and HLA in healthy donors. The repertoire was sequenced with immunoSEQ multiplex PCR; TCRdb's copy has only in-frame clones and lacks some. In the table there are 350,000 or so clones, roughly 89% of which are singletons. CDR1 MGHRA and CDR2 YSYEKL come from the germline V gene. Trimming pared 4 bases from V and 3 bases from J, leaving 12 bases between. The CDR3 runs 15 residues. The gene calls are TRBV4-1 and TRBJ2-2; perhaps TRBD1 as D (5 bases). What was sequenced was PBMCs. The sequence was obtained from a woman in her late teens or twenties in good health and CMV-seronegative. CDR3 amino acids: CASSLDRRDTGELFF. CDR3 nucleotide sequence: TGCGCCAGCAGCCTCGACCGCAGGGACACCGGGGAGCTGTTTTTT.